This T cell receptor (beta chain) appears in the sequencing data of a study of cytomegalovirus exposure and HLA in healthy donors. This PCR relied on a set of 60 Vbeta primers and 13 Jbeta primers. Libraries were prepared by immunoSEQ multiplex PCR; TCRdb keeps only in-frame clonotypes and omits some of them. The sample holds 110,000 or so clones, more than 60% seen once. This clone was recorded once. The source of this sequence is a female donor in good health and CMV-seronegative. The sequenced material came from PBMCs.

CDR3: CASSQDLELELFF. DNA of the CDR3: TGCGCCAGCAGCCAAGATCTGGAACTAGAGCTGTTTTTT. V and J are TRBV4-3 and TRBJ2-2; D is uncertain. Trimming stripped 0 bases from V and 11 bases from J, with 10 bases between. CDR1 is LGHNA and CDR2 is YSLEER in the germline V gene. This CDR3 is 13 amino acids long.